This entry is about one TCR beta chain. Its specificity is not known. Germline CDR1 reads SNHLY; CDR2 reads FYNNEI. The CDR3 extends over 13 amino acids. The ends were cut back, 8 bases at V and 4 bases at J, with 14 bases in the middle. The sample is drawn from a study of cytomegalovirus exposure and HLA in healthy donors. Study results and limitations: What TCR beta sequences reportedly achieved was accurate prediction of HLA-A and HLA-B alleles in most subjects. A missense DCLRE1C variant was associated with V- and J-gene trimming of TCR beta chains in a later analysis, and an independent cohort replicated the association.

PCR was performed using 60 Vbeta and 13 Jbeta primers. Original handling: As a later analysis found, there were 70 million to 90 million unique TCR beta chains, of which roughly 11 million were shared. Libraries were prepared by immunoSEQ multiplex PCR; TCRdb keeps only in-frame clonotypes and omits some of them. V, J and clone size are those of that table, while D and trimming were read from the DNA. The profile shows around 36,000 clones, 86% of them singletons. The chain recombines TRBV2 with TRBJ2-5, with D perhaps TRBD2 (5 bases). This clonotype originated in a woman in her thirties or forties in good health and CMV-seropositive. The sequenced sample was PBMCs. The CDR3 spells CASSDFAIETQYF. The CDR3 DNA follows: TGTGCCAGCTCGGACTTTGCCATAGAGACCCAGTACTTC.